A selection of T cell receptor beta chains follows, all from one sample in a study of shared clonotypes between healthy human individuals. The repertoire was sequenced with immunoSEQ multiplex PCR; TCRdb's copy has only in-frame clones and lacks some. The sample has around 700,000 clones, around 72% seen once. Material for sequencing was memory CD4+ T cells sorted from blood. The origin of the receptors is a woman aged 25 to 45 in good health. Each CDR3 is given with its conserved first and last residue. D genes are given only for firm matches. Clone size, where shown, is once, few, many, or a class for clones that have expanded.

CDR3nt: TGTGCAAGTCGCACCGGGACAGCTAGCGCCGGGGAGCTGTTTTTT
CDR3aa: CASRTGTASAGELFF
abundance: -
d_gene: -
v_gene: TRBV12-2
len: 15
j_gene: TRBJ2-2

CDR3nt: TGCGCCAGCAGCTTGACGACAGTATCTAATGAAAAACTGTTTTTT
CDR3aa: CASSLTTVSNEKLFF
abundance: -
d_gene: -
v_gene: TRBV5-1
len: 15
j_gene: TRBJ1-4

CDR3nt: TGTGCCAGCACCCTATTGGGACTAGCAGTCGGGAGGCCAGATACGCAGTATTTT
CDR3aa: CASTLLGLAVGRPDTQYF
abundance: -
d_gene: TRBD2
v_gene: TRBV27
len: 18
j_gene: TRBJ2-3

CDR3nt: TGCAGCGTTTTCTTTCAGGGGGCGAACACTGAAGCTTTCTTT
CDR3aa: CSVFFQGANTEAFF
abundance: once
d_gene: TRBD1
v_gene: TRBV29-1
len: 14
j_gene: TRBJ1-1

CDR3nt: TGTGCCAGCAGCCAAGTAGGGGGAGATACGCAGTATTTT
CDR3aa: CASSQVGGDTQYF
abundance: -
d_gene: -
v_gene: TRBV4-2
len: 13
j_gene: TRBJ2-3

CDR3nt: TGTGCCAGCAGCCCTGCAGGGGCGGGAGGGGAGACCCAGTACTTC
CDR3aa: CASSPAGAGGETQYF
abundance: -
d_gene: TRBD2
v_gene: TRBV7-2
len: 15
j_gene: TRBJ2-5

CDR3nt: TGTGCCAGCAGCCAAGCAGGGGGCGGTATAAGCGTCCTGACTTTC
CDR3aa: CASSQAGGGISVLTF
abundance: -
d_gene: TRBD1
v_gene: TRBV4-1
len: 15
j_gene: TRBJ2-6

CDR3nt: TGTGCCAGCAGGCCCGCAGACCACTATGGCTACACCTTC
CDR3aa: CASRPADHYGYTF
abundance: few
d_gene: -
v_gene: TRBV27
len: 13
j_gene: TRBJ1-2

CDR3nt: TGTGCCAGCAGCTTAGCGGGACAGGGGGGCGGGGAGCTGTTTTTT
CDR3aa: CASSLAGQGGGELFF
abundance: -
d_gene: TRBD1
v_gene: TRBV11-2
len: 15
j_gene: TRBJ2-2

CDR3nt: TGTGCCAGCTCTGATCTTTACTCTGGAAACACCATATATTTT
CDR3aa: CASSDLYSGNTIYF
abundance: -
d_gene: -
v_gene: TRBV2
len: 14
j_gene: TRBJ1-3

CDR3nt: TGCGCCAGCACCCATGAGGGCCATGAGCAGTTCTTC
CDR3aa: CASTHEGHEQFF
abundance: -
d_gene: -
v_gene: TRBV4-1
len: 12
j_gene: TRBJ2-1

CDR3nt: TGTGCCAGTACCACGGTGGGGTATCAGCCCCAGCATTTT
CDR3aa: CASTTVGYQPQHF
abundance: -
d_gene: -
v_gene: TRBV19
len: 13
j_gene: TRBJ1-5

CDR3nt: TGCGCCAGCAGCCTGGATCAGAACACCGGGGAGCTGTTTTTT
CDR3aa: CASSLDQNTGELFF
abundance: -
d_gene: -
v_gene: TRBV5-1
len: 14
j_gene: TRBJ2-2

CDR3nt: TGTGCCAGCAGGCCCGTAAAGGGTGAGCAGTTCTTC
CDR3aa: CASRPVKGEQFF
abundance: -
d_gene: -
v_gene: TRBV6-5
len: 12
j_gene: TRBJ2-1

CDR3nt: TGTGCCATCAGTGAGCCCCGGACAGAAAACTATGGCTACACCTTC
CDR3aa: CAISEPRTENYGYTF
abundance: -
d_gene: -
v_gene: TRBV10-3
len: 15
j_gene: TRBJ1-2

CDR3nt: TGCGCCAGCAGCCAAGACCGGGGACACGGGTCCTACGAGCAGTACTTC
CDR3aa: CASSQDRGHGSYEQYF
abundance: -
d_gene: -
v_gene: TRBV4-1
len: 16
j_gene: TRBJ2-7